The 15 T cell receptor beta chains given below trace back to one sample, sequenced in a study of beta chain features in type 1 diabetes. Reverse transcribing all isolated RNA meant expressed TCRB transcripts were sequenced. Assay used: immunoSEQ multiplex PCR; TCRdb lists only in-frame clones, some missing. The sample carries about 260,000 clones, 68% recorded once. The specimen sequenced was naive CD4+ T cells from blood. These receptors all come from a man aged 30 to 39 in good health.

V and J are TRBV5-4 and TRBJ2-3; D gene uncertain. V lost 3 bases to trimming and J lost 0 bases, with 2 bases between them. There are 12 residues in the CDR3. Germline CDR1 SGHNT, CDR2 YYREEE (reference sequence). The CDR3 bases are TGTGCCAGCAGCTGGAGCACAGATACGCAGTATTTT. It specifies CASSWSTDTQYF.

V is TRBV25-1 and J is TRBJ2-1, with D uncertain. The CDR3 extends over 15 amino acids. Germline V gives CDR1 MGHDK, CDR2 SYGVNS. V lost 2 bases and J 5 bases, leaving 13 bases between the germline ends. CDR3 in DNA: TGTGCCAGCAGTGAAACACCGCGGCACCACAATGAGCAGTTCTTC. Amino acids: CASSETPRHHNEQFF.

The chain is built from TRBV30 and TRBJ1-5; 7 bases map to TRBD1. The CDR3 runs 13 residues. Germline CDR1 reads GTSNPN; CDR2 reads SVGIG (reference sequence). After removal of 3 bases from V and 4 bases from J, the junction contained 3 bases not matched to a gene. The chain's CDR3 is CAWRKTGNQPQHF. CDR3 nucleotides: TGTGCCTGGAGGAAGACAGGGAATCAGCCCCAGCATTTT.

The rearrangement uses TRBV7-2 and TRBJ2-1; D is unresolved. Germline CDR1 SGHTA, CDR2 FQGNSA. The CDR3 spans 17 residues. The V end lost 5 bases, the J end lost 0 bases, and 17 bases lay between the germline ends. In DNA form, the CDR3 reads TGTGCCAGCAGCACCCTAGGACCTACAAGCTCCTACAATGAGCAGTTCTTC. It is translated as CASSTLGPTSSYNEQFF.

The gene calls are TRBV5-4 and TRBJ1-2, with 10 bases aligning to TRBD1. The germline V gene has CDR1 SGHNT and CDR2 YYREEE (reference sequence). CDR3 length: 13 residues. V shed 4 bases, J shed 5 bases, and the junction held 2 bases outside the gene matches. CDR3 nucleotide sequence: TGTGCCAGCAGCGCGGGACAGGGGTATGGCTACACCTTC. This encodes CASSAGQGYGYTF.

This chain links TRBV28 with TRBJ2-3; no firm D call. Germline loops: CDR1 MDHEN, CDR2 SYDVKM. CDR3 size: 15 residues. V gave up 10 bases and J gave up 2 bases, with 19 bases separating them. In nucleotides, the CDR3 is TGTGCCATCGGACCTTCAAGCCGGTACACAGATACGCAGTATTTT. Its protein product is CAIGPSSRYTDTQYF.

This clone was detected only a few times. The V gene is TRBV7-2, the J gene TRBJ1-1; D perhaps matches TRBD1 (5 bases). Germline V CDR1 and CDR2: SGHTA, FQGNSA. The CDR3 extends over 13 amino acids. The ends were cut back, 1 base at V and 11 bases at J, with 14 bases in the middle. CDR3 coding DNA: TGTGCCAGCAGCTTAGATAATGCAGGGATGGCTTTCTTT. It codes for CASSLDNAGMAFF.

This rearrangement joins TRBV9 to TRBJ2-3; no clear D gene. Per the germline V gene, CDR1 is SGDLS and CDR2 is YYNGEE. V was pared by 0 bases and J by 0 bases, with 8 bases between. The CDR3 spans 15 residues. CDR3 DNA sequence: TGTGCCAGCAGCGTAGCGGTACCAAGCACAGATACGCAGTATTTT. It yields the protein CASSVAVPSTDTQYF.

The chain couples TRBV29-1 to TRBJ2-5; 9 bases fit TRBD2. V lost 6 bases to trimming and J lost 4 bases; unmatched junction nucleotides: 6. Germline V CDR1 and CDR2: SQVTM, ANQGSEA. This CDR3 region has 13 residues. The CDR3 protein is CSVKLAGIETQYF. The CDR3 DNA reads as TGCAGCGTCAAACTAGCGGGTATAGAGACCCAGTACTTC.

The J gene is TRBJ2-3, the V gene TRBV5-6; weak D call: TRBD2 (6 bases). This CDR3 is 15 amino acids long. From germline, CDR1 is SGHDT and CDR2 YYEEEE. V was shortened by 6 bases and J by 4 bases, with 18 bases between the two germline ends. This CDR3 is CASISWGAGSDTQYF. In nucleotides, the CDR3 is TGTGCCAGCATCTCCTGGGGCGCGGGGTCAGATACGCAGTATTTT.

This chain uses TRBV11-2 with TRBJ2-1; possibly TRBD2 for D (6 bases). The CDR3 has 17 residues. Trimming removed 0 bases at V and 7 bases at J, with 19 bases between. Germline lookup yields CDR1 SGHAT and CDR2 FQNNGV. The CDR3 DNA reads TGTGCCAGCAGCTTAGAGGGGGGACGCGCCGTCTTAAATGAGCAGTTCTTC. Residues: CASSLEGGRAVLNEQFF.

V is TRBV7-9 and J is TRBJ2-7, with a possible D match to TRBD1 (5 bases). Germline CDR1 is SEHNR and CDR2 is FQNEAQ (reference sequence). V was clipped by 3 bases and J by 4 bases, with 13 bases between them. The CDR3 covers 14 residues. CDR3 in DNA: TGTGCCAGCAGCTTCGACAGCCCCTTTTACGAGCAGTACTTC. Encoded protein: CASSFDSPFYEQYF.

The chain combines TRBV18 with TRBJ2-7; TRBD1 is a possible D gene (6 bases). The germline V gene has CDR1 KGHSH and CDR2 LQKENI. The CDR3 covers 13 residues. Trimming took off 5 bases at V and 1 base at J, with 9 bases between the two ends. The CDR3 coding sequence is TGTGCCAGCTCAGTGGGACAATCCTACGAGCAGTACTTC. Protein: CASSVGQSYEQYF.

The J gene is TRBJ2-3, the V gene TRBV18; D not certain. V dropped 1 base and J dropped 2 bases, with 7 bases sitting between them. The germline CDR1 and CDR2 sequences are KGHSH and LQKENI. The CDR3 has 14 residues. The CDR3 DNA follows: TGTGCCAGCTCACCACGGCCAGCCACAGATACGCAGTATTTT. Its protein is CASSPRPATDTQYF.

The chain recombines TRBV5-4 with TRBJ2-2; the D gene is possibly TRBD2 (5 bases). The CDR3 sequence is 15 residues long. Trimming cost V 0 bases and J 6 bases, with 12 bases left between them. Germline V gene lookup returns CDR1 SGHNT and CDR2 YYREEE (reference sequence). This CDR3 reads CASSLVSGKAGELFF. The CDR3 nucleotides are TGTGCCAGCAGCTTGGTGTCCGGGAAGGCCGGGGAGCTGTTTTTT.